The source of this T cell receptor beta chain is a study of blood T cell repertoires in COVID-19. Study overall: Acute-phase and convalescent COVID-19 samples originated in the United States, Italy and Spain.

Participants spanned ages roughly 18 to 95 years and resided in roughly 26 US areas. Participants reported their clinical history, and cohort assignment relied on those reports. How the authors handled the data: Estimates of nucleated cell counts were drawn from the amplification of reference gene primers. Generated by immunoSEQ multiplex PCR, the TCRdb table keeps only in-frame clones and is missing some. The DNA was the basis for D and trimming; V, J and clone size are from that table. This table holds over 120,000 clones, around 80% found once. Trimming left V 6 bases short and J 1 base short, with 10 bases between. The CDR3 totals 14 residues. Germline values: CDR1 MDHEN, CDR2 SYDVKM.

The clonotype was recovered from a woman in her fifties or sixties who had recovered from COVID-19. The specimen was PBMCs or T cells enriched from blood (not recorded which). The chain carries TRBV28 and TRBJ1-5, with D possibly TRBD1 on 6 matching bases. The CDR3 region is CASSRGPSNQPQHF. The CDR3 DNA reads TGTGCCAGCAGCAGGGGACCGAGCAATCAGCCCCAGCATTTT.